These 13 T cell receptor beta chains were sequenced from one sample in a study of T-cell reconstitution after alpha-beta-depleted transplantation in children. Using unique molecular identifiers, the investigators prepared the TCRbeta library. TCRdb recomputed calls from the PCR reads with MiXCR, one row per CDR3 protein. The table includes just over 950,000 distinct CDR3 sequences, about 29% detected once. The sample in question was PBMCs, mostly from graft donor cells, obtained 360 days after TCRalphabeta/CD19-depleted stem cell transplant. All receptors derive from a boy younger than two who had a stem cell transplant for SCID, so the T cells may come from the graft donor.

Ten or more counts support this clonotype. The CDR3 DNA is TGCAGTGCTAGAGGTGCATTAGGCCCCTTATACAATGAGCAGTTCTTC. Translation: CSARGALGPLYNEQFF. V gene TRBV20-1 combines with J gene TRBJ2-1; D remains unclear. Germline CDR1 DFQATT, CDR2 SNEGSKA (reference sequence). V lost 1 base and J lost 4, with 17 bases in between. The CDR3 runs to 16 residues.

This clonotype was recorded a few times. This sequence joins TRBV5-6 and TRBJ2-7, with D unclear. Germline loops: CDR1 SGHDT, CDR2 YYEEEE. The CDR3 length is 15 residues. Trimming removed 0 bases at V and 1 base at J, with 11 bases between. The CDR3 DNA is TGTGCCAGCAGCTTGGATCCCACCCGATCCTACGAGCAGTACTTC. Encoded protein: CASSLDPTRSYEQYF.

This chain connects TRBV20-1 to TRBJ2-7; possibly TRBD2 for D (5 bases). The CDR3 is 14 residues long. Germline values: CDR1 DFQATT, CDR2 SNEGSKA (reference sequence). V was clipped by 1 base and J by 3 bases, with 13 bases between them. CDR3 DNA sequence: TGCAGTGCTAGAGTTAGGAGGAATTACTACGAGCAGTACTTC. Residues: CSARVRRNYYEQYF.

In the case of this clonotype: The junction shows a germline mismatch at one end, possibly a read error. The chain recombines TRBV20-1 with TRBJ2-7, with 9 bases identical to TRBD2. Germline lookup yields CDR1 DFQATT and CDR2 SNEGSKA (reference sequence). The CDR3 is 15 residues long. The CDR3 DNA follows: TGCAGTGCTAGTGAAAGGGGGCGGGGGGGTTACGAGCAGAACTTC. This codes for CSASERGRGGYEQNF.

The chain has TRBV24-1 and TRBJ2-7; 9 bases are a match to TRBD1. The CDR3 loop spans 14 amino acids. V lost 8 bases to trimming and J lost 9 bases; unmatched junction nucleotides: 13. Germline loops: CDR1 KGHDR, CDR2 SFDVKD. CDR3 coding DNA: TGTGCCACCACTAACGGACAGGGGATGCTGGTGCAGTACTTC. Encoded protein: CATTNGQGMLVQYF.

This clonotype was found a few times. This sequence joins TRBV5-1 and TRBJ2-3, with 10 positions matching TRBD2. Germline V lookup: CDR1 SGHRS, CDR2 YFSETQ. The CDR3 contains 16 residues. Trimming took 0 bases from V and 2 from J; bases not matched to a gene: 3. CDR3 DNA: TGCGCCAGCAGCTTGGCCAGCGGGGGGGACACAGATACGCAGTATTTT. It specifies CASSLASGGDTDTQYF.

The chain joins TRBV29-1 to TRBJ1-1; D gene ambiguous. The V end was cut by 2 bases, the J end by 10 bases, with 14 bases between. CDR3 size: 12 residues. Germline assignment: CDR1 SQVTM and CDR2 ANQGSEA. CDR3 in amino acids: CSVERSILGAFF. The CDR3 nucleotides read TGCAGCGTTGAACGGTCCATTCTAGGAGCTTTCTTT.

The chain has TRBV5-1 and TRBJ2-3; a weak D match, TRBD1 (6 bases). Between the trimmed V and J ends, which lost 2 bases and 3 bases, there was a span of 10 bases. CDR3 length equals 14 residues. CDR1 SGHRS and CDR2 YFSETQ come from the germline V gene. Here the CDR3 reads CASSLQGLTDTQYF. DNA of the CDR3: TGCGCCAGCAGCTTACAGGGATTAACAGATACGCAGTATTTT.

This clonotype was observed a few times. V and J are TRBV6-1 and TRBJ2-5; D could derive from TRBD1 or TRBD2 (5 bases each). In germline, CDR1 is MNHNS, CDR2 SASEGT. Deletions cut 6 bases from V and 6 bases from J, with 23 bases between. CDR3 length equals 16 residues. CDR3 in amino acids: CASRADGQGSTKTQYF. In DNA, the CDR3 is TGTGCCAGCAGGGCGGACGGACAAGGGAGTACTAAGACCCAGTACTTC.

The rearrangement links TRBV28 to TRBJ1-1; D gene unclear. CDR3 length equals 11 residues. The germline V gene encodes CDR1 MDHEN and CDR2 SYDVKM. The V gene lost 3 bases and the J gene lost 9 bases, with 8 bases spanning the gap. The CDR3 nucleotides read TGTGCCAGCAGTTTGTCTCGGCAAGCTTTCTTT. Its translation: CASSLSRQAFF.

The chain combines TRBV5-8 with TRBJ1-1; no firm D call. From germline, CDR1 is SGHTS and CDR2 YDEGEE. This CDR3 contains 15 residues. The V gene lost 1 base and the J gene lost 1 base, with 11 bases spanning the gap. CDR3 sequence (DNA): TGTGCCAGCAGCTTGAGGGCCAGAGCGAACACTGAAGCTTTCTTT. Its translation: CASSLRARANTEAFF.

This clonotype appeared a few times. The rearrangement joins TRBV14 to TRBJ2-1, with D hard to call. V was pared by 1 base and J by 10 bases, with 5 bases between. Per the germline V gene, CDR1 is SGHDN and CDR2 is FVKESK. This CDR3 has 11 residues. CDR3 protein: CASSQAREQFF. The CDR3 DNA sequence: TGTGCCAGCAGCCAAGCACGAGAGCAGTTCTTC.

The chain carries TRBV5-6 and TRBJ1-2, with no clear D. Per germline, CDR1 SGHDT and CDR2 YYEEEE. CDR3 length: 17 residues. V lost 0 bases and J lost 3, with 18 bases in between. The CDR3 bases are TGTGCCAGCAGCTTGGCTTATCCAGGAACCGGGGACTATGGCTACACCTTC. Protein: CASSLAYPGTGDYGYTF.